A single sample gave rise to the 21 T cell receptor beta chains below, sequenced in a study of blood T cell repertoires in COVID-19 (dated by TCRdb to 2018 to 2021). The library was built by means of the immunoSEQ multiplex PCR assay. TCRdb took over this immuneACCESS table, retaining in-frame rearrangements with V and J assigned. Such tables are incomplete; in checked studies, under half of the missing clones stem from an unresolved V gene, and the remainder is unexplained. This sample has 300,000 to 400,000 clones in its table, and 80% to 90% of those were observed once. The ten biggest clones cover roughly 4.2% of the sample. Material: PBMCs or T cells enriched from blood (not recorded which). The receptors come from a woman aged 40 to 50 with acute COVID-19.

The rearrangement uses TRBV11-2 and TRBJ1-1; no firm D call. Germline V gene lookup returns CDR1 SGHAT and CDR2 FQNNGV. CDR3 length: 13 amino acids. V was clipped by 4 bases and J by 0 bases, with 6 bases between them. The CDR3 DNA sequence: TGTGCCAGCAGCTCGGGGATGAACACTGAAGCTTTCTTT. Amino acid sequence: CASSSGMNTEAFF.

The chain couples TRBV10-3 to TRBJ1-2; 8 positions agree with TRBD1. The junction had 6 bases not matched to a gene; V was cut back by 3 bases and J by 0 bases. Germline-derived CDR1 and CDR2 are ENHRY and SYGVKD. CDR3 length: 16 residues. CDR3 DNA sequence: TGTGCCATCAGTGACCCGGGACAGGCCACTAACTATGGCTACACCTTC. It yields the protein CAISDPGQATNYGYTF.

The CDR3 protein is CASSPTSGSEQYF. DNA for the CDR3: TGTGCCAGCAGCCCAACTAGCGGGAGCGAGCAGTACTTC. The chain combines TRBV11-2 with TRBJ2-7; 11 nucleotides agree with TRBD2. CDR3 length: 13 residues. The V gene end was trimmed by 5 bases and the J gene end by 6 bases; junction bases not matched to a gene: 3. Looked up from germline, CDR1 is SGHAT and CDR2 is FQNNGV.

The rearrangement links TRBV3-1 (or the pseudogene TRBV3-2) to TRBJ2-3; 15 bases fit TRBD2. Germline values: CDR1 LGHDT, CDR2 YNNKEL (reference sequence). The junction had 1 base not matched to a gene; V was cut back by 4 bases and J by 5 bases. This CDR3 has 15 residues. CDR3: CASSLGLAGGDTQYF. CDR3 coding DNA: TGTGCCAGCAGCCTGGGACTAGCGGGGGGAGATACGCAGTATTTT.

V is TRBV5-1 and J is TRBJ2-1, with TRBD2 matching over 8 bases. From germline, CDR1 is SGHRS and CDR2 YFSETQ. The V segment lost 5 bases and the J segment 6 bases; nucleotides outside the gene matches: 10. The CDR3 extends over 15 amino acids. CDR3 nucleotides: TGCGCCAGCAGAAGTTCGGGGGGGTCACCCAATGAGCAGTTCTTC. Translating gives CASRSSGGSPNEQFF.

The chain links TRBV7-8 to TRBJ1-3; no clear D gene. The CDR3 totals 17 residues. Germline lookup yields CDR1 SGHVS and CDR2 FQNEAQ. V was trimmed by 1 base and J by 0 bases, leaving 13 bases between them. This CDR3 is CASSLEVTLNSGNTIYF. The DNA of the CDR3 is TGTGCCAGCAGCTTAGAGGTGACTTTGAACTCTGGAAACACCATATATTTT.

This clone was seen repeatedly, ten times or more. The gene calls are TRBV4-1 and TRBJ1-2; no clear D gene. CDR3 length equals 16 residues. Trimming pared 2 bases from V and 0 bases from J, leaving 13 bases between. CDR1 MGHRA and CDR2 YSYEKL come from the germline V gene. The CDR3 nucleotides read TGCGCCAGCAGCCAACTTGATTTAGTCTCTAACTATGGCTACACCTTC. This translates into CASSQLDLVSNYGYTF.

The chain employs TRBV5-4 and TRBJ1-2, with D possibly TRBD1 on 6 matching bases. The CDR3 extends over 16 amino acids. The V gene's germline CDR1 is SGHNT and CDR2 YYREEE (reference sequence). V dropped 0 bases and J dropped 6 bases, with 18 bases sitting between them. CDR3 DNA: TGTGCCAGCAGCTTGGAGACCTCCGCAGGGGTACATGGCTACACCTTC. As protein: CASSLETSAGVHGYTF.

The rearrangement uses TRBV3-1 (or the pseudogene TRBV3-2) and TRBJ2-3; 9 bases are shared with TRBD2. Per germline, CDR1 LGHDT and CDR2 YNNKEL (reference sequence). This CDR3 comprises 16 residues. The J segment lost 2 bases and the V segment lost 3 bases, leaving 6 bases of the junction unmatched. CDR3 amino acids: CASSQSTSGITDTQYF. The CDR3 DNA reads as TGTGCCAGCAGCCAGTCGACTAGCGGAATCACAGATACGCAGTATTTT.

The chain uses TRBV27 and TRBJ2-1, with D perhaps TRBD2 (6 bases). This CDR3 has 19 residues. Looked up from germline, CDR1 is MNHEY and CDR2 is SMNVEV (reference sequence). V was pared by 0 bases and J by 0 bases, with 18 bases between. Here the CDR3 reads CASSLSEGLLGLSYNEQFF. CDR3 DNA sequence: TGTGCCAGCAGTTTATCGGAGGGACTGCTTGGACTCTCCTACAATGAGCAGTTCTTC.

The chain links TRBV5-5 to TRBJ1-2, with D possibly matching TRBD1 (6 bases). This CDR3 is 13 amino acids long. Deletions cut 3 bases from V and 8 bases from J, with 14 bases between. CDR1 and CDR2 from the germline V gene are SGHKS and YYEKEE (reference sequence). CDR3 region: CASSSNDRNGYTF. CDR3 bases: TGTGCCAGCAGCTCAAATGACAGGAACGGCTACACCTTC.

V usage is TRBV28 and J usage is TRBJ2-3; D is perhaps TRBD1 (5 bases). Trimming shortened V by 5 bases and J by 3 bases, and 15 bases separated the two germline ends. This CDR3 has 15 residues. Looked up from germline, CDR1 is MDHEN and CDR2 is SYDVKM. In DNA form, the CDR3 reads TGTGCCAGCAGTCAACCGACAGTCGGAACAGATACGCAGTATTTT. It encodes CASSQPTVGTDTQYF.

The chain joins TRBV6-2 or TRBV6-3 to TRBJ1-3, with 7 bases identical to TRBD1. After removal of 5 bases from V and 11 bases from J, the junction contained 9 bases not matched to a gene. The length of the CDR3 is 13 residues. Germline CDR1 is MNHEY and CDR2 is SVGEGT. CDR3 DNA sequence: TGTGCCAGCAGTCGCATTGGGACAGTTTCCATATATTTT. Translated, it gives CASSRIGTVSIYF.

This chain links TRBV7-8 with TRBJ2-1; TRBD2 matches 11 bases. Losses at the gene ends were 6 bases for V and 9 bases for J; bases not matched to a gene: 4. The germline CDR1 and CDR2 sequences are SGHVS and FQNEAQ. This CDR3 has 13 amino acids. CDR3 amino acids: CASSLGTSGEQFF. CDR3 DNA sequence: TGTGCCAGCAGTCTCGGGACTAGCGGTGAGCAGTTCTTC.

The CDR3 region has the DNA TGCGCCAGCGTCCAAGGGGGTCTTCGCACAGATACGCAGTATTTT. Residues: CASVQGGLRTDTQYF. This sequence joins TRBV5-1 and TRBJ2-3, with D perhaps matching TRBD1 (6 bases). CDR3 length: 15 amino acids. Trimming removed 7 bases at V and 1 base at J, with 16 bases between. Germline values: CDR1 SGHRS, CDR2 YFSETQ.

V gene TRBV6-4 combines with J gene TRBJ2-3, with 9 bases that match TRBD2. CDR1 and CDR2 (germline): MRHNA, SNTAGT. CDR3 length: 14 amino acids. With 6 bases clipped from V and 2 bases from J, the junction kept 3 bases outside the gene matches. CDR3 coding DNA: TGTGCCAGCAGCAGCGGGGGGCCCACAGATACGCAGTATTTT. Amino acid sequence: CASSSGGPTDTQYF.

The J gene is TRBJ1-4, the V gene TRBV2, with 8 bases aligning to TRBD1. This CDR3 comprises 14 residues. Germline V gives CDR1 SNHLY, CDR2 FYNNEI. V was pared by 4 bases and J by 6 bases, with 4 bases of the junction left unmatched. The CDR3 loop is CASSGQGTDEKLFF. For the CDR3, the DNA is TGTGCCAGCAGTGGACAGGGGACGGATGAAAAACTGTTTTTT.

This clone was seen just once. The chain couples TRBV7-6 to TRBJ2-5, with a possible D match to TRBD1 (6 bases). Deletions cut 2 bases from V and 5 bases from J, with 15 bases between. The CDR3 is made up of 15 amino acids. Per germline, CDR1 SGHVS and CDR2 FNYEAQ. CDR3 bases: TGTGCCAGCAGCTTATGGAGACAGGCGGCCGAGACCCAGTACTTC. Protein: CASSLWRQAAETQYF.

The chain is built from TRBV11-2 and TRBJ1-1; D remains unclear. CDR3 length equals 13 residues. Trimming pared 2 bases from V and 0 bases from J, leaving 4 bases between. CDR1 is SGHAT, CDR2 FQNNGV, per germline. CDR3 amino acids: CASSLSLNTEAFF. For the CDR3, the DNA is TGTGCCAGCAGCTTATCCTTGAACACTGAAGCTTTCTTT.

This clone was seen repeatedly, ten times or more. The chain is built from TRBV11-2 and TRBJ2-3; D perhaps matches TRBD2 (5 bases). The CDR3 is 17 amino acids. Germline V gives CDR1 SGHAT, CDR2 FQNNGV. The V and J ends lost 1 base and 1 base respectively, with 15 bases between them. Here the CDR3 DNA reads TGTGCCAGCAGCTTAGGCCGGGGTATCGGCCGCACAGATACGCAGTATTTT. Amino acid sequence: CASSLGRGIGRTDTQYF.

This chain connects TRBV9 to TRBJ2-7; TRBD1 matches 7 bases. The CDR3 is 14 residues long. CDR1 SGDLS and CDR2 YYNGEE come from the germline V gene. The trim removed 4 bases at V and 2 bases at J, leaving 6 bases unmatched. As DNA, the CDR3 is TGTGCCAGCAGCCCTCGACAGGGAGCCTACGAGCAGTACTTC. It codes for CASSPRQGAYEQYF. The entire variable domain, with the rest obtained from reference TRBV9 and TRBJ2-7, is as follows: DSGVTQTPKHLITATGQRVTLRCSPRSGDLSVYWYQQSLDQGLQFLIQYYNGEERAKGNILERFSAQQFPDLHSELNLSSLELGDSALYFCASSPRQGAYEQYFGPGTRLTVT.